These T cell receptor beta chains were read from a single sample in a study of blood T cell repertoires in COVID-19. Assay: immunoSEQ multiplex PCR; the TCRdb copy retains only in-frame clones and omits some. The repertoire holds some 170,000 clones, with roughly 81% as singletons. The specimen was peripheral blood. The receptor set was obtained from a man in his forties with acute or convalescent COVID-19. Each CDR3 is given with its conserved first and last residue. The order of the fields is clone size, V gene, J gene, D gene, CDR3 DNA, CDR3 protein. D genes are given only for firm matches. Some rows have no size entry. The others give once, few or many, or a class for an expanded clone.

clone size: -
V gene: TRBV6-5
J gene: TRBJ1-4
D gene: -
CDR3 DNA: TGTGCCAGCAGCCTGCGGGCCCTCCATCTCGAAAAACTGTTTTTT
CDR3 protein: CASSLRALHLEKLFF

clone size: -
V gene: TRBV1
J gene: TRBJ2-2
D gene: -
CDR3 DNA: TGCACCAGCAGCCAAGAAGAACGACAGACCGGGGAGCTGTTTTTT
CDR3 protein: CTSSQEERQTGELFF

clone size: -
V gene: TRBV19
J gene: TRBJ1-5
D gene: TRBD1
CDR3 DNA: TGTGCCAGCCTAGACAGGGAAGGCCAGCCCCAGCATTTT
CDR3 protein: CASLDREGQPQHF

clone size: many
V gene: TRBV29-1
J gene: TRBJ1-2
D gene: -
CDR3 DNA: -
CDR3 protein: CSVGAGSPF

clone size: -
V gene: TRBV28
J gene: TRBJ1-4
D gene: -
CDR3 DNA: TGTGCCAGCAGGCAAGGCGGAACTAATGAAAAACTGTTTTTT
CDR3 protein: CASRQGGTNEKLFF

clone size: -
V gene: TRBV4-1
J gene: TRBJ2-2
D gene: TRBD1
CDR3 DNA: TGCGCCAGCAGCCAAGCCCTCGCGACAGGGGGGGTTACCGGGGAGCTGTTTTTT
CDR3 protein: CASSQALATGGVTGELFF

clone size: -
V gene: TRBV10-3
J gene: TRBJ1-1
D gene: -
CDR3 DNA: TGTGCCGCGGCCCTTGGCGGGAAGAACACTGAAGCTTTCTTT
CDR3 protein: CAAALGGKNTEAFF

clone size: -
V gene: TRBV6-1
J gene: TRBJ2-3
D gene: TRBD2
CDR3 DNA: TGTGCCAGCAGTGCCGGGACTAGCGGGGCGACAGATACGCAGTATTTT
CDR3 protein: CASSAGTSGATDTQYF

clone size: -
V gene: TRBV20-1
J gene: TRBJ1-3
D gene: -
CDR3 DNA: TGCAGTGCTAGTCTCCTAGCATCTGGAAACACCATATATTTT
CDR3 protein: CSASLLASGNTIYF

clone size: -
V gene: TRBV5-8
J gene: TRBJ2-1
D gene: -
CDR3 DNA: TGTGCCAGCAGCCTCGGGGTAGGGGGGGGAAATGAGCAGTTCTTC
CDR3 protein: CASSLGVGGGNEQFF

clone size: -
V gene: TRBV19
J gene: TRBJ1-2
D gene: TRBD1
CDR3 DNA: TGTGCCAGTAGTCCTGGACAGGTTCGCCGGAACTATGGCTACACCTTC
CDR3 protein: CASSPGQVRRNYGYTF

clone size: -
V gene: TRBV6-4
J gene: TRBJ1-1
D gene: -
CDR3 DNA: TGTGCCAGCAGTGACACCGACAGAAACACTGAAGCTTTCTTT
CDR3 protein: CASSDTDRNTEAFF

clone size: -
V gene: TRBV5-4
J gene: TRBJ1-2
D gene: TRBD1
CDR3 DNA: TGTGCCAGCAGTCCACAGGGGATTATCGGTGGCTACACCTTC
CDR3 protein: CASSPQGIIGGYTF

clone size: few
V gene: TRBV9
J gene: TRBJ1-3
D gene: -
CDR3 DNA: TGTGCCAGCAGCGCCGCCAGGGGCTACTCTGGAAACACCATATATTTT
CDR3 protein: CASSAARGYSGNTIYF

clone size: once
V gene: TRBV5-1
J gene: TRBJ1-4
D gene: -
CDR3 DNA: TGCGCCAGCAGCTTGGCCATGGGGGGGATTAACGAAAAACTGTTTTTT
CDR3 protein: CASSLAMGGINEKLFF

clone size: -
V gene: TRBV3-1/TRBV3-2
J gene: TRBJ2-3
D gene: TRBD2
CDR3 DNA: TGTGCCAGCAGCCTAGCGGGGGGCACAGATACGCAGTATTTT
CDR3 protein: CASSLAGGTDTQYF

clone size: -
V gene: TRBV15
J gene: TRBJ1-5
D gene: TRBD1
CDR3 DNA: TGTGCCACCAGCATACAGGGGGCAGGTCAGCCCCAGCATTTT
CDR3 protein: CATSIQGAGQPQHF

clone size: once
V gene: TRBV2
J gene: TRBJ1-5
D gene: TRBD1
CDR3 DNA: TGTGCCAGCAGTGAAGGACAGGGTCAGCCCCAGCATTTT
CDR3 protein: CASSEGQGQPQHF

clone size: once
V gene: TRBV25-1
J gene: TRBJ1-6
D gene: TRBD1
CDR3 DNA: TGTGCCAGCAGTTCAGCCGGGACAGGCAGTTCACCCCTCCACTTT
CDR3 protein: CASSSAGTGSSPLHF

clone size: -
V gene: TRBV6-1
J gene: TRBJ2-3
D gene: -
CDR3 DNA: TGTGCCAGCAGTGAAGGTTCGACGGGGGGCTTCACAGATACGCAGTATTTT
CDR3 protein: CASSEGSTGGFTDTQYF

clone size: -
V gene: TRBV7-9
J gene: TRBJ2-7
D gene: TRBD2
CDR3 DNA: TGTGCCAGCAGCTCGCAGGGACTAGCGGGGGGGTCCCGTGTCTACGAGCAGTACTTC
CDR3 protein: CASSSQGLAGGSRVYEQYF

clone size: -
V gene: TRBV3-1/TRBV3-2
J gene: TRBJ2-7
D gene: TRBD2
CDR3 DNA: TGTGCCAGCAGCCATCGTGGCGGGGGTAGGTACGAGCAGTACTTC
CDR3 protein: CASSHRGGGRYEQYF

clone size: -
V gene: TRBV2
J gene: TRBJ2-6
D gene: -
CDR3 DNA: TGTGCCAGCAGCCTAGGGACGGGGGTCTCTGGGGCCAACGTCCTGACTTTC
CDR3 protein: CASSLGTGVSGANVLTF

clone size: -
V gene: TRBV7-9
J gene: TRBJ1-1
D gene: TRBD1
CDR3 DNA: TGTGCCAGCAGGTGGGACAGAAACACTGAAGCTTTCTTT
CDR3 protein: CASRWDRNTEAFF

clone size: -
V gene: TRBV6-4
J gene: TRBJ2-7
D gene: TRBD2
CDR3 DNA: TGTGCCAGCAGCCCCATACCTAGCGGGTCGCCCTACGAGCAGTACTTC
CDR3 protein: CASSPIPSGSPYEQYF

clone size: -
V gene: TRBV7-3
J gene: TRBJ1-6
D gene: TRBD1
CDR3 DNA: TGTGCCAGCAGCTCGGGACAGCTCTATAATTCACCCCTCCACTTT
CDR3 protein: CASSSGQLYNSPLHF

clone size: -
V gene: TRBV30
J gene: TRBJ2-7
D gene: -
CDR3 DNA: TGTGCCTGGAGTAGGGGATGGCTAGACGACGAGCAGTACTTC
CDR3 protein: CAWSRGWLDDEQYF

clone size: -
V gene: TRBV4-1
J gene: TRBJ2-7
D gene: -
CDR3 DNA: TGCGCCAGCAGCCCCTTTGCGGGGCTCGAGCAGTACTTC
CDR3 protein: CASSPFAGLEQYF

clone size: -
V gene: TRBV7-2
J gene: TRBJ2-7
D gene: -
CDR3 DNA: TGTGCCAGCAGCTTAGGGCTAGCACTCGACGAGCAGTACTTC
CDR3 protein: CASSLGLALDEQYF

clone size: -
V gene: TRBV4-3
J gene: TRBJ1-5
D gene: -
CDR3 DNA: TGCGCCAGCAGCCTGGGGGCTAATCAGCCCCAGCATTTT
CDR3 protein: CASSLGANQPQHF

clone size: -
V gene: TRBV5-1
J gene: TRBJ1-1
D gene: -
CDR3 DNA: TGCGCCAGCAGCTTGACACCCTTGAACACTGAAGCTTTCTTT
CDR3 protein: CASSLTPLNTEAFF

clone size: -
V gene: TRBV3-1/TRBV3-2
J gene: TRBJ1-1
D gene: -
CDR3 DNA: TGTGCCAGCAGCCAAGATATGGAAAGGGAGATGACAGAAGCTTTCTTT
CDR3 protein: CASSQDMEREMTEAFF

clone size: -
V gene: TRBV7-2
J gene: TRBJ2-5
D gene: -
CDR3 DNA: TGTGCCAGCAGCTCTATTACGACCCAGTACTTC
CDR3 protein: CASSSITTQYF

clone size: once
V gene: TRBV6-5
J gene: TRBJ1-5
D gene: -
CDR3 DNA: TGTGCCAGCCGTAGCGGCAATCAGCCCCAGCATTTT
CDR3 protein: CASRSGNQPQHF

clone size: -
V gene: TRBV30
J gene: TRBJ2-7
D gene: TRBD1
CDR3 DNA: TGTGCCTGGAGTCGAGGGACAGGGGGTATCGACGAGCAGTACTTC
CDR3 protein: CAWSRGTGGIDEQYF